A selection of T cell receptor beta chains follows, all from one sample in a study of spatial heterogeneity in lung cancer. TCRdb called the 5' RACE reads again in MiXCR, with one record for every CDR3 protein. The table shows a few thousand distinct CDR3 sequences, with 28% occurring only once. Sequencing used PBMCs, obtained at surgery. The receptors were sampled from a male donor with early-stage non-small cell lung cancer. Both conserved end residues are part of each CDR3. A D gene is named only where the DNA matches it firmly. Clone sizes are given selectively: once, few, many, or a class where the clone is expanded.

d_gene	j_gene	v_gene	abundance	CDR3aa	CDR3nt
-	TRBJ2-7	TRBV29-1	-	CSVLLQGPAGEQYF	TGCAGCGTCCTTCTTCAGGGACCCGCTGGCGAGCAGTACTTC
TRBD1	TRBJ2-7	TRBV12-3/TRBV12-4	medium-sized	CASRPTGGRSYEQYF	TGTGCCAGCAGACCGACAGGGGGAAGATCCTACGAGCAGTACTTC
-	TRBJ1-5	TRBV27	-	CASSLYRGGQPQHF	TGTGCCAGCAGTTTATACCGGGGGGGTCAGCCCCAGCATTTT
TRBD1	TRBJ2-7	TRBV7-9	medium-sized	CASSRIRTGGHEQYF	TGTGCCAGCAGCCGCATTCGGACAGGGGGCCACGAGCAGTACTTC
TRBD1	TRBJ2-1	TRBV7-3	-	CASSDPGQGRNEQFF	TGTGCCAGCAGCGATCCCGGACAGGGAAGGAATGAGCAGTTCTTC
-	TRBJ1-4	TRBV27	-	CASSSGTGEKLFF	TGTGCCAGCAGTTCCGGGACCGGTGAAAAACTGTTTTTT
-	TRBJ2-6	TRBV15	medium-sized	CATSWGDGWGSGANVLTF	TGTGCCACCAGCTGGGGGGACGGCTGGGGCTCTGGGGCCAACGTCCTGACTTTC
TRBD2	TRBJ2-1	TRBV13	medium-sized	CASSFGTSYNEQFF	TGTGCCAGCAGCTTTGGGACTAGCTACAATGAGCAGTTCTTC
-	TRBJ2-1	TRBV7-2	medium-sized	CASSGSYAGNEQFF	TGTGCCAGCAGCGGGTCCTACGCCGGCAATGAGCAGTTCTTC
-	TRBJ2-2	TRBV19	many	CASSTRDNKGLFF	TGTGCCAGTAGTACCCGGGACAACAAGGGGCTGTTTTTT
TRBD2	TRBJ2-3	TRBV4-2	medium-sized	CASSLTSGVGTDTQYF	TGTGCCAGCAGCTTAACTAGCGGAGTAGGGACAGATACGCAGTATTTT
TRBD1	TRBJ1-2	TRBV12-3/TRBV12-4	medium-sized	CASSPDRNYGYTF	TGTGCCAGCAGCCCGGACAGGAACTATGGCTACACCTTC
-	TRBJ2-7	TRBV7-2	medium-sized	CASSPIRAADEQYF	TGTGCCAGCAGCCCGATACGGGCCGCCGACGAGCAGTACTTC
-	TRBJ1-2	TRBV19	few	CASRPRDTHSNYGYTF	TGTGCCAGTAGACCCCGGGACACGCACTCTAACTATGGCTACACCTTC
TRBD2	TRBJ2-1	TRBV5-1	once	CASSRSSSGLMDEQFF	TGCGCCAGCAGCCGCTCCTCTAGCGGCCTGATGGATGAGCAGTTCTTC
-	TRBJ1-2	TRBV20-1	-	CSAPYGVGADGYTF	TGCAGTGCTCCCTATGGCGTAGGGGCGGATGGCTACACCTTC
-	TRBJ2-3	TRBV20-1	-	CSAPLFSSQFGQYF	TGCAGTGCTCCTCTGTTCTCAAGCCAGTTTGGGCAGTATTTT
-	TRBJ2-1	TRBV2	medium-sized	CASREVGGGYNEQFF	TGTGCCAGCAGAGAGGTGGGGGGTGGCTACAATGAGCAGTTCTTC